The 11 T cell receptor beta chains below all came from one sample that was sequenced in a study of PD-L1 blockade in urothelial cancer. Here immunoSEQ multiplex PCR was the method, and the copy in TCRdb shows in-frame clones only, minus some. The sample lists about 51,000 clones, around 88% occurring once. Sequenced material: PBMCs, taken around atezolizumab (anti-PD-L1) treatment. The receptors derive from a man aged 60 to 75 with urothelial cancer.

This rearrangement joins TRBV7-6 to TRBJ1-1; D possibly corresponds to TRBD1 (6 bases). V was shortened by 1 base and J by 5 bases, with 17 bases between the two germline ends. The length of the CDR3 is 16 residues. Germline V gene lookup returns CDR1 SGHVS and CDR2 FNYEAQ. CDR3 coding DNA: TGTGCCAGCAGCTTAGTTTCGACAGGAGGTAGGACTGAAGCTTTCTTT. Protein product: CASSLVSTGGRTEAFF.

This clone was observed a single time. This chain connects TRBV2 to TRBJ1-1, with unresolved D. Per the germline V gene, CDR1 is SNHLY and CDR2 is FYNNEI. V was trimmed by 4 bases and J by 1 base, leaving 7 bases between them. This CDR3 spans 13 amino acids. The CDR3 DNA reads as TGTGCCAGCAGTGTGGCAGGGAACACTGAAGCTTTCTTT. The encoded protein is CASSVAGNTEAFF.

The chain combines TRBV7-9 with TRBJ2-7, with TRBD1 as a possible D gene (5 bases). Germline V gene sequence: CDR1 SEHNR, CDR2 FQNEAQ (reference sequence). The CDR3 covers 14 residues. The ends were cut back, 2 bases at V and 6 bases at J, with 14 bases in the middle. CDR3 in DNA: TGTGCCAGCAGCTTAAGCCAGGGCTTGAGCGAGCAGTACTTC. This codes for CASSLSQGLSEQYF. The variable domain in full, completed from reference TRBV7-9 and TRBJ2-7, reads DTGVSQNPRHKITKRGQNVTFRCDPISEHNRLYWYRQTLGQGPEFLTYFQNEAQLEKSRLLSDRFSAERPKGSFSTLEIQRTEQGDSAMYLCASSLSQGLSEQYFGPGTRLTVT.

The chain recombines TRBV6-6 with TRBJ1-1; D perhaps matches TRBD1 (5 bases). Per germline, CDR1 MNHNY and CDR2 SVGAGI (reference sequence). There are 13 residues in the CDR3. Trimming shortened V by 4 bases and J by 0 bases, and 6 bases separated the two germline ends. In DNA form, the CDR3 reads TGTGCCAGCAGTTCAGGGTTGAACACTGAAGCTTTCTTT. Amino acid sequence: CASSSGLNTEAFF.

CDR3 region: CASSVGGEHEQFF. CDR3 DNA sequence: TGTGCCAGCAGCGTAGGTGGGGAGCATGAGCAGTTCTTC. The genes are TRBV9 and TRBJ2-1; tentative D call: TRBD2 (5 bases). Trimming took 0 bases from V and 8 from J, leaving 9 bases between them. This CDR3 has 13 residues. Germline V gene lookup returns CDR1 SGDLS and CDR2 YYNGEE.

CDR3 DNA: TGTGCCTGGAGTCCGAGGGGACTTCAGCAGTTCTTC. Its translation: CAWSPRGLQQFF. V and J are TRBV30 and TRBJ2-1; possibly TRBD2 for D (6 bases). CDR3 length: 12 residues. Germline V gene sequence: CDR1 GTSNPN, CDR2 SVGIG (reference sequence). Trimming removed 2 bases at V and 11 bases at J, with 13 bases between.

In its sample, this clone is medium-sized (0.01 to 0.1%). The genes are TRBV4-1 and TRBJ1-1, with D possibly being TRBD1 (6 bases). CDR3 length: 14 amino acids. Germline V CDR1 and CDR2: MGHRA, YSYEKL. The V gene lost 6 bases and the J gene lost 3 bases, with 14 bases spanning the gap. This CDR3 is CASSLGQLYTEAFF. The CDR3 coding sequence is TGCGCCAGCAGTCTCGGACAGTTGTACACTGAAGCTTTCTTT.

This clone has a single count. V is TRBV19 and J is TRBJ1-5; 7 bases match TRBD1. Germline V lookup: CDR1 LNHDA, CDR2 SQIVND (reference sequence). The J segment lost 4 bases and the V segment lost 3 bases, leaving 6 bases of the junction unmatched. This CDR3 spans 15 amino acids. The DNA for the CDR3 is TGTGCCAGTAGTATGGGTGCAGGGGGGAATCAGCCCCAGCATTTT. This sequence encodes CASSMGAGGNQPQHF. The entire variable domain, with the rest obtained from reference TRBV19 and TRBJ1-5, is as follows: DGGITQSPKYLFRKEGQNVTLSCEQNLNHDAMYWYRQDPGQGLRLIYYSQIVNDFQKGDIAEGYSVSREKKESFPLTVTSAQKNPTAFYLCASSMGAGGNQPQHFGDGTRLSIL.

Worth noting for this clone: The junction shows a germline mismatch at one end, possibly a read error. The J gene is TRBJ2-5, the V gene TRBV7-7; D might be TRBD2 (6 bases). The germline CDR1 and CDR2 sequences are SSHAT and FNYEAQ (reference sequence). This CDR3 comprises 13 residues. The CDR3 loop is CASSLRELETQYF. The CDR3 DNA follows: TGTGCTAGCAGCTTACGGGAGTTGGAGACCCAGTACTTC. Drawing the rest from reference TRBV7-7 and TRBJ2-5, the complete variable domain is GAGVSQSPRYKVTKRGQDVTLRCDPISSHATLYWYQQALGQGPEFLTYFNYEAQPDKSGLPSDRFSAERPEGSISTLTIQRTEQRDSAMYRCASSLRELETQYFGPGTRLLVL.

This chain links TRBV7-3 with TRBJ2-7; 9 bases are shared with TRBD1. The germline gives CDR1 SGHTA, CDR2 FQGTGA. The CDR3 runs 15 residues. With 4 bases clipped from V and 2 bases from J, the junction kept 6 bases outside the gene matches. The CDR3 region is CASSSMTGGPYEQYF. In DNA form, the CDR3 reads TGTGCCAGCAGCTCAATGACAGGGGGACCCTACGAGCAGTACTTC.

This chain joins TRBV6-6 and TRBJ1-2; TRBD1 matches at 8 bases. This CDR3 comprises 13 residues. The trim removed 5 bases at V and 6 bases at J, leaving 5 bases unmatched. The germline V gene has CDR1 MNHNY and CDR2 SVGAGI (reference sequence). CDR3 coding DNA: TGTGCCAGCAGTAGAGGACAGGGAAATGGCTACACCTTC. Translating gives CASSRGQGNGYTF.